This T cell receptor (beta chain) came from a study of identical twins. General study results and limits: Models predicted less out-of-frame TCR alpha sharing in monozygotic twins than was found.

This CDR3 comprises 16 residues. This clonotype has only a few counts. Its antigen is currently unknown. Its ends do not fully match the called genes, so a read error is possible. MiXCR, applied by TCRdb to the 5' RACE reads, yields one record per CDR3 protein. The sample has a few hundred thousand distinct CDR3 sequences, 9.6% seen once. These records were also assigned to another study, of yellow fever vaccine responses in identical twins.

The source material was PBMCs. The clonotype originates from a woman aged 18-30 years in good health. J is TRBJ2-2 and V is TRBV12-3 or TRBV12-4, with 8 positions matching TRBD2. CDR3 coding DNA: TGTGCCAGCAGCTTAGGACTAGCTGGTATGACCGGGGAGCTGTTTTTT. The encoded protein is CASSLGLAGMTGELFF.